This T cell receptor beta chain was identified during a study of graft-versus-host responses after intestinal transplantation. Study information: Grafts were multivisceral, liver-intestinal, or isolated intestinal. All of the recipients had induction that used anti-thymocyte globulin, then tacrolimus and steroids for about 3 years.

The repertoire was sequenced with immunoSEQ multiplex PCR; TCRdb's copy has only in-frame clones and lacks some. The sample shows 20,000 to 30,000 clones, over 75% of them seen only once. Findings and caveats of the study: Present in recipient marrow, GvH clones included some that appeared first in ileum or blood. Graft-donor T cell macrochimerism coincided with high graft-versus-host to host-versus-graft clonal ratios in allografts.

V lost 3 bases and J lost 4; bases outside the gene matches: 8. CDR3 length: 16 amino acids. Germline V gives CDR1 MNHEY, CDR2 SMNVEV (reference sequence). With respect to this clone: The antigen is undetermined.

This specimen consisted of PBMCs, obtained around 460 days after intestinal transplant. This receptor was taken from a human patient who received an intestinal transplant, so some T cells may come from the graft donor. The V and J genes are TRBV27 and TRBJ1-4; 7 bases map to TRBD1. The CDR3 loop is CASSLGRGVGNEKLFF. The CDR3 DNA reads as TGTGCCAGCAGTTTGGGCAGGGGGGTAGGTAATGAAAAACTGTTTTTT.